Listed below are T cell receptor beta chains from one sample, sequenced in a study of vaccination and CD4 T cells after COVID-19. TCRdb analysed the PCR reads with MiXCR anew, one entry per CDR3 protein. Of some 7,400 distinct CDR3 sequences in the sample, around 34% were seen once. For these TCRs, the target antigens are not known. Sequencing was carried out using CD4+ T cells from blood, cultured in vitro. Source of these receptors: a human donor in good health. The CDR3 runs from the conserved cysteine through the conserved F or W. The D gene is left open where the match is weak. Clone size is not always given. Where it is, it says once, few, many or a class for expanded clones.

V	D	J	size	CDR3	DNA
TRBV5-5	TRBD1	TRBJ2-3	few	CASSQTGEVDTQYF	TGTGCCAGCAGCCAGACAGGGGAAGTAGATACGCAGTATTTT
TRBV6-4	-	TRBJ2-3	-	CASSPGQSDGDTQYF	TGTGCCAGCAGCCCGGGACAATCAGATGGAGATACGCAGTATTTT
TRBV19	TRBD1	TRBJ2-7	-	CASSGYRGASYEQYF	TGTGCCAGTAGTGGATACAGGGGGGCCTCCTACGAGCAGTACTTC
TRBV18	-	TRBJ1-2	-	CASSPLGGSSGYTF	TGTGCCAGCTCACCCCTAGGAGGGAGTAGTGGCTACACCTTC
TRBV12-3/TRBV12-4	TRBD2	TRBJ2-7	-	CASSLRTSGYEQYF	TGTGCCAGCAGTTTGAGGACTAGCGGATACGAGCAGTACTTC
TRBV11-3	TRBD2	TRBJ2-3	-	CASSSLAGGTDTQYF	TGTGCCAGCAGCTCCTTAGCGGGAGGCACAGATACGCAGTATTTT
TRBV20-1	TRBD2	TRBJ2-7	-	CSANLAGANYEQYF	TGCAGTGCAAACCTAGCGGGAGCCAACTACGAGCAGTACTTC
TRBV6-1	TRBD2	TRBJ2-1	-	CASSHTGGGPNEQFF	TGTGCCAGCAGTCACACGGGCGGGGGTCCCAATGAGCAGTTCTTC
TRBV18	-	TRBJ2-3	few	CASSPRSTASTDTQYF	TGTGCCAGCTCACCGCGTTCAACGGCTAGCACAGATACGCAGTATTTT
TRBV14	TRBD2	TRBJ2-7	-	CASSLAGALGEQYF	TGTGCCAGCAGCCTAGCGGGAGCCCTGGGCGAGCAGTACTTC
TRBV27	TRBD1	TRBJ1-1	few	CASSNGQGRVTEAFF	TGTGCCAGCAGTAACGGACAGGGGCGAGTCACTGAAGCTTTCTTT
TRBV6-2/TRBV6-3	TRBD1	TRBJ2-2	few	CAISTGWTGELFF	TGTGCCATCTCGACAGGGTGGACCGGGGAGCTGTTTTTT
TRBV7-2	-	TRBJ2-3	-	CASSFGQRTDTQYF	TGTGCCAGCAGCTTTGGACAGCGCACAGATACGCAGTATTTT
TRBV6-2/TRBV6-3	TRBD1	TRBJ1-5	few	CASRVTGENQPQHF	TGTGCCAGCAGGGTGACAGGGGAGAATCAGCCCCAGCATTTT
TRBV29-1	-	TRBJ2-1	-	CSVDRQAGQFF	TGCAGCGTTGATAGGCAGGCTGGGCAGTTCTTC
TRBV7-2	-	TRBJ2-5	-	CASSLAGRETQYF	TGTGCCAGCAGCTTAGCGGGACGAGAGACCCAGTACTTC
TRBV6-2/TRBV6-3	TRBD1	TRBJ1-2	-	CASSYFGQEYGYTF	TGTGCCAGCAGTTACTTCGGACAGGAGTATGGCTACACCTTC
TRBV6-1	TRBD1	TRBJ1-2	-	CASRTLGTGRRGYTF	TGTGCCAGCAGAACCCTTGGGACAGGGCGTAGAGGCTACACCTTC
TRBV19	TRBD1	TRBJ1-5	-	CASSISTGGSNQPQHF	TGTGCCAGTAGTATATCGACAGGGGGAAGCAATCAGCCCCAGCATTTT
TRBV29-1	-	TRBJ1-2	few	CSAAGAGGYTF	TGCAGCGCCGCGGGTGCCGGTGGCTACACCTTC
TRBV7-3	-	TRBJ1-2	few	CASSLPGLDGYTF	TGTGCCAGCAGCTTACCAGGGTTGGATGGCTACACCTTC
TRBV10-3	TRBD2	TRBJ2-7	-	CAVLGLAGNHSYEQYF	TGTGCCGTCTTGGGGCTAGCGGGGAACCATTCCTACGAGCAGTACTTC
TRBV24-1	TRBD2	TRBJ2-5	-	CATSLAGGETQYF	TGTGCCACCTCTTTAGCGGGAGGGGAGACCCAGTACTTC
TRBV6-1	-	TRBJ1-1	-	CASSQDSEAFF	TGTGCCAGCAGCCAAGACAGTGAAGCTTTCTTT
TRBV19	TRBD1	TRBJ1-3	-	CASSTDRVRGNTIYF	TGTGCCAGTAGTACGGACAGGGTGAGAGGAAACACCATATATTTT
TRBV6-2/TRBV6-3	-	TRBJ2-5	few	CASSYELETQYF	TGTGCCAGCAGTTACGAGCTGGAGACCCAGTACTTC
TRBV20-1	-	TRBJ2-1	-	CSARSPSARAYNEQFF	TGCAGTGCTAGGTCCCCTAGCGCACGGGCCTACAATGAGCAGTTCTTC
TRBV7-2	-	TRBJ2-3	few	CASSRRARNTDTQYF	TGTGCCAGCAGCCGGAGGGCCCGGAACACAGATACGCAGTATTTT
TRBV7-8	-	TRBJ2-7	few	CASSSRTAVSYEQYF	TGTGCCAGCAGCTCTCGGACAGCCGTTTCCTACGAGCAGTACTTC
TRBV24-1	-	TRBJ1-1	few	CATSDSGGSTEAFF	TGTGCCACCAGTGATTCAGGAGGGTCTACTGAAGCTTTCTTT
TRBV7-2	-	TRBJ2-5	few	CASSGVGTYQETQYF	TGTGCCAGCAGCGGGGTAGGGACATACCAAGAGACCCAGTACTTC
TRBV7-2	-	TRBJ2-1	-	CASSLVVMVSHNEQFF	TGTGCCAGCAGCTTAGTAGTGATGGTGTCCCACAATGAGCAGTTCTTC
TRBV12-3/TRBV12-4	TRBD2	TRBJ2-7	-	CASSQPRTSGRISYEQYF	TGTGCCAGCAGCCAACCCAGGACTAGCGGGAGGATCTCCTACGAGCAGTACTTC
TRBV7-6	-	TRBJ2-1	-	CASSLGLPGNEQFF	TGTGCCAGCAGCTTAGGACTCCCCGGCAATGAGCAGTTCTTC
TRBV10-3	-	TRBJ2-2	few	CAISQNTGELFF	TGTGCCATCAGCCAGAACACCGGGGAGCTGTTTTTT
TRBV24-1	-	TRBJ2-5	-	CATSDSGSPGETQYF	TGTGCCACCAGTGATTCAGGTAGTCCGGGGGAGACCCAGTACTTC
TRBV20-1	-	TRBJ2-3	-	CSASRPGHSTDTQYF	TGCAGTGCCTCCCGCCCAGGACATAGCACAGATACGCAGTATTTT
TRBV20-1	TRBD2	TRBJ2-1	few	CSGSRAGGWNEQFF	TGCAGTGGCTCTCGAGCGGGAGGCTGGAATGAGCAGTTCTTC
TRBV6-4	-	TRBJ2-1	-	CASSEEARASGEQFF	TGTGCCAGCAGTGAGGAGGCCCGGGCATCCGGTGAGCAGTTCTTC
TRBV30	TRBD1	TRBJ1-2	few	CAWRPGQLYGYTF	TGTGCCTGGCGTCCGGGACAGTTATACGGCTACACCTTC
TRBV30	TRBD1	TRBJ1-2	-	CAWRMGQGVDYGYTF	TGTGCCTGGAGAATGGGACAGGGAGTAGACTATGGCTACACCTTC
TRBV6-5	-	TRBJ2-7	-	CASSYSAGNYEQYF	TGTGCCAGCAGTTACTCGGCAGGCAACTACGAGCAGTACTTC
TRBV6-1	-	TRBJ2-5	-	CASSETGWIQETQYF	TGTGCCAGCAGTGAAACAGGGTGGATTCAAGAGACCCAGTACTTC
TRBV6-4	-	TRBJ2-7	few	CASSPTSAGVQYF	TGTGCCAGCAGTCCTACTAGCGCAGGGGTGCAGTACTTC
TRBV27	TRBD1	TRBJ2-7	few	CASSRWGQGIYEQYF	TGTGCCAGTTCCCGTTGGGGACAGGGCATCTACGAGCAGTACTTC
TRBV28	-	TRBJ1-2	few	CASSHPTVNIRGYTF	TGTGCCAGCAGCCACCCCACAGTTAACATCCGTGGCTACACCTTC
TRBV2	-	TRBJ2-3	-	CASSGEVHTQYF	TGTGCCAGCAGTGGGGAGGTGCATACGCAGTATTTT
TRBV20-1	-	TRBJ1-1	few	CSASQPSEAFF	TGCAGTGCTAGTCAACCTTCCGAAGCTTTCTTT
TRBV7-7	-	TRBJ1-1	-	CASSHRENTEALF	TGTGCTAGCAGCCACAGGGAGAACACTGAAGCTCTCTTT
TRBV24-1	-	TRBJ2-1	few	CATSDLIGGSYNEQFF	TGTGCCACCAGTGATTTGATCGGGGGCTCCTACAATGAGCAGTTCTTC